Following are 17 T cell receptor beta chains from one sample sequenced in a study of T-cell memory formation after mild COVID-19. TCRdb used MiXCR to reprocess the 5' RACE reads, holding one entry per CDR3 protein. The profile shows roughly 620,000 distinct CDR3 sequences, roughly 18% of them singletons. The sequencing input was PBMCs or a T cell subset sorted from them (not recorded which). These TCRs come from an adult woman who had mild COVID-19 (a few samples of this study predate the infection). Cell type and time point are not known.

The V gene is TRBV2, the J gene TRBJ2-1; 12 bases agree with TRBD2. The CDR3 runs 13 residues. After removal of 7 bases from V and 7 bases from J, the junction contained 2 bases not matched to a gene. Germline values: CDR1 SNHLY, CDR2 FYNNEI. The CDR3 protein is CASTGLAGNEQFF. As DNA, the CDR3 is TGTGCCAGCACCGGACTAGCGGGGAATGAGCAGTTCTTC.

The chain carries TRBV5-4 and TRBJ2-7, with 7 bases identical to TRBD2. Unmatched junction bases numbered 11, after V lost 4 bases and J lost 4 bases. The germline V gene has CDR1 SGHNT and CDR2 YYREEE (reference sequence). The CDR3 totals 15 residues. The CDR3 nucleotides are TGTGCCAGCAGCCTTGGGGGGACTATGTCGTACGAGCAGTACTTC. It codes for CASSLGGTMSYEQYF.

Note on this clonotype: No conserved phenylalanine or tryptophan ends this CDR3, so it is likely a read error. This chain connects TRBV9 to TRBJ2-7; 8 nucleotides match TRBD1. Germline CDR1 and CDR2: SGDLS and YYNGEE. J was trimmed by 2 bases and V by 2 bases; bases with no gene match: 3. This CDR3 spans 14 amino acids. This chain's CDR3 is CASSVRDRPYEQYL. The CDR3 DNA sequence: TGTGCCAGCAGCGTCCGGGACAGGCCCTACGAGCAGTACTTA.

The rearrangement joins TRBV3-1 to TRBJ2-3, with 7 nucleotides matching TRBD2. Germline lookup yields CDR1 LGHDT and CDR2 YNNKEL (reference sequence). With V trimmed by 2 bases and J by 6 bases, 8 bases remained unmatched. This CDR3 is 15 amino acids long. The CDR3 DNA reads TGTGCCAGCAGCCAAAGTTCGGCGGGAGTGGATACGCAGTATTTT. Translation: CASSQSSAGVDTQYF.

The chain couples TRBV3-1 to TRBJ1-5; 8 nucleotides line up with TRBD1. With V trimmed by 1 base and J by 5 bases, 4 bases remained unmatched. The germline CDR1 and CDR2 sequences are LGHDT and YNNKEL (reference sequence). This CDR3 is built from 15 residues. CDR3 protein: CASSQGQGAHQPQHF. The CDR3 region has the DNA TGTGCCAGCAGCCAAGGGCAGGGGGCACATCAGCCCCAGCATTTT.

This clonotype has at least ten counts. The rearrangement links TRBV2 to TRBJ2-5, with 8 bases that match TRBD2. After removal of 7 bases from V and 1 base from J, the junction contained 2 bases not matched to a gene. The germline V gene has CDR1 SNHLY and CDR2 FYNNEI. The CDR3 is 13 amino acids. DNA for the CDR3: TGTGCCAGCAAGGGGACTAGCCAAGAGACCCAGTACTTC. Protein: CASKGTSQETQYF.

This clonotype was counted a few times. The gene calls are TRBV15 and TRBJ2-1; 7 bases fit TRBD1. The CDR3 length is 12 residues. V gave up 4 bases and J gave up 6 bases; unmatched junction bases: 0. In germline, CDR1 is LNHNV, CDR2 YYDKDF (reference sequence). The CDR3, as DNA: TGTGCCACCAGCAACAGGGGCAATGAGCAGTTCTTC. It is translated as CATSNRGNEQFF.

This clonotype was recorded a few times. This sequence joins TRBV3-1 and TRBJ2-2; maybe TRBD1 (6 bases). The CDR3 length is 18 residues. The V end lost 1 base, the J end lost 1 base, and 16 bases lay between the germline ends. Germline CDR1 LGHDT, CDR2 YNNKEL (reference sequence). CDR3 nucleotide sequence: TGTGCCAGCAGCCAAGCCAGTCCGGGACACCTGAACACCGGGGAGCTGTTTTTT. This gives the protein CASSQASPGHLNTGELFF.

V usage is TRBV4-2 and J usage is TRBJ2-2; D unresolved. This CDR3 contains 17 residues. The germline CDR1 and CDR2 sequences are LGHNA and YNFKEQ. V was shortened by 1 base and J by 2 bases, with 14 bases between the two germline ends. The CDR3 nucleotides are TGTGCCAGCAGCCAAGTGTTAAACACCAAAAACACCGGGGAGCTGTTTTTT. Its protein is CASSQVLNTKNTGELFF.

This clonotype turned up a few times. The gene calls are TRBV18 and TRBJ2-1, with TRBD2 as a possible D gene (6 bases). Germline lookup yields CDR1 KGHSH and CDR2 LQKENI. V was shortened by 0 bases and J by 3 bases, with 24 bases between the two germline ends. The CDR3 is made up of 20 amino acids. CDR3: CASSPPILARDLTVYNEQFF. The CDR3 DNA sequence: TGTGCCAGCTCACCACCGATCCTAGCGCGGGATTTGACCGTCTACAATGAGCAGTTCTTC.

This clonotype came up a few times. The chain recombines TRBV14 with TRBJ2-3, with no clear D. Trimming shortened V by 4 bases and J by 6 bases, and 11 bases separated the two germline ends. This CDR3 spans 13 amino acids. Germline CDR1 is SGHDN and CDR2 is FVKESK. CDR3 nucleotide sequence: TGTGCCAGCAGCCGGGGTGAGGTCGATACGCAGTATTTT. This encodes CASSRGEVDTQYF.

The chain has TRBV6-6 and TRBJ1-5; 9 bases agree with TRBD1. Germline CDR1 reads MNHNY; CDR2 reads SVGAGI (reference sequence). The V and J ends lost 6 bases and 6 bases, in that order; junction bases with no gene match: 9. The CDR3 has 15 amino acids. The CDR3 nucleotides are TGTGCCAGCAGAAAGGGGGGACAGGGACCTCAGCCCCAGCATTTT. It codes for CASRKGGQGPQPQHF.

The CDR3 DNA sequence: TGTGCCAGCAGCCCAAGCCCGGGACAGGGGGACGGCTACACCTTC. Residues: CASSPSPGQGDGYTF. The gene calls are TRBV7-8 and TRBJ1-2; 11 bases are shared with TRBD1. Germline CDR1 SGHVS, CDR2 FQNEAQ. V lost 5 bases to trimming and J lost 8 bases; unmatched junction nucleotides: 10. This CDR3 region has 15 residues.

The V call is TRBV3-1, the J call TRBJ2-1; the match to TRBD2 covers 12 bases. This CDR3 is built from 16 residues. CDR1 and CDR2 from the germline V gene are LGHDT and YNNKEL (reference sequence). Losses at the gene ends were 8 bases for V and 4 bases for J; bases not matched to a gene: 9. CDR3 region: CASAPFTSGRYNEQFF. The CDR3 nucleotides read TGTGCCAGCGCCCCTTTTACTAGCGGGAGGTACAATGAGCAGTTCTTC.

The chain couples TRBV27 to TRBJ1-6; weak D call: TRBD1 (6 bases). Trimming removed 1 base at V and 10 bases at J, with 11 bases between. From germline, CDR1 is MNHEY and CDR2 SMNVEV (reference sequence). This CDR3 contains 14 residues. CDR3 nucleotide sequence: TGTGCCAGCAGTTTATGGGGGGCGGGGTCACCCCTCCACTTT. It translates to CASSLWGAGSPLHF.

In DNA, the CDR3 is TGTGCCAGCAGCCGAGGGGTGAGCTCTGGGGCCAACGTCCTGACTTTC. Its translation is CASSRGVSSGANVLTF. This rearrangement joins TRBV6-5 to TRBJ2-6; D is tentatively TRBD1 or TRBD2 (5 bases each). Trimming cost V 6 bases and J 0 bases, with 12 bases left between them. The CDR3 loop spans 16 amino acids. The germline V gene encodes CDR1 MNHEY and CDR2 SVGAGI.

This rearrangement joins TRBV19 to TRBJ2-7; D is unresolved. CDR1 LNHDA and CDR2 SQIVND come from the germline V gene (reference sequence). There are 14 residues in the CDR3. V was shortened by 11 bases and J by 1 base, with 18 bases between the two germline ends. Here the CDR3 reads CAGSLKFGSYEQYF. The CDR3 DNA reads TGTGCCGGGTCCCTAAAATTCGGTTCCTACGAGCAGTACTTC.